What follows are 10 T cell receptor beta chains derived from one specimen sequenced in a study of Tregs in tolerant kidney transplant recipients. This table comes from immunoSEQ multiplex PCR, and its TCRdb copy is limited to in-frame clones, with some not included. The data show about 77,000 clones, around 98% seen once. The starting material was CD4+ T cells from blood, obtained before the transplant. These receptors were collected from a human donor who received a combined kidney and bone marrow transplant.

V usage is TRBV11-1 and J usage is TRBJ2-2; TRBD2 aligns across 9 bases. Germline trimming cut 5 bases from V and 6 bases from J; bases unmatched to any gene: 13. CDR3 length: 17 residues. Germline assignment: CDR1 SGHAT and CDR2 FQDESV (reference sequence). CDR3 nucleotides: TGTGCCAGCAGCGCCAATCTAGCGGGGTCCCCCCCCGGGGAGCTGTTTTTT. This codes for CASSANLAGSPPGELFF.

V is TRBV7-9 and J is TRBJ1-1; 8 positions match TRBD1. CDR1 and CDR2 (germline): SEHNR, FQNEAQ (reference sequence). Trimming took 5 bases from V and 5 from J; bases not matched to a gene: 4. The CDR3 is 13 residues long. The CDR3 DNA reads TGTGCCAGCAGCCCAGGGGGCTCAACTGAAGCTTTCTTT. Its translation: CASSPGGSTEAFF.

This clone occurred once. The rearrangement links TRBV29-1 to TRBJ2-2, with 14 nucleotides matching TRBD2. CDR3 length equals 17 residues. Germline V gene sequence: CDR1 SQVTM, CDR2 ANQGSEA. Trimming at V came to 6 bases and at J to 5 bases, leaving 11 bases not matched to a gene. CDR3 sequence: CSVERGLAGDGTGELFF. CDR3 in DNA: TGCAGCGTCGAAAGGGGACTAGCGGGAGATGGGACCGGGGAGCTGTTTTTT.

The J gene is TRBJ2-1, the V gene TRBV5-1; 8 positions match TRBD1. Germline V gives CDR1 SGHRS, CDR2 YFSETQ. The CDR3 length is 15 residues. V trimming: 6 bases; J trimming: 4 bases; junction bases outside the gene matches: 9. The CDR3 DNA sequence: TGCGCCAGCAAGAGACCGGGACAGGCATACAATGAGCAGTTCTTC. It encodes CASKRPGQAYNEQFF.

The chain joins TRBV10-3 to TRBJ1-2; D possibly corresponds to TRBD1 (5 bases). CDR1 is ENHRY and CDR2 is SYGVKD in the germline V gene. There are 12 residues in the CDR3. Deletions cut 2 bases from V and 8 bases from J, with 9 bases between. The CDR3 protein is CAISERGEGYTF. The CDR3 DNA sequence: TGTGCCATCAGTGAGAGGGGTGAAGGCTACACCTTC.

In this sample, this clone turned up once. The genes are TRBV6-5 and TRBJ2-5; 7 bases agree with TRBD2. The CDR3 totals 15 residues. Looked up from germline, CDR1 is MNHEY and CDR2 is SVGAGI. With V trimmed by 4 bases and J by 4 bases, 9 bases remained unmatched. The CDR3 DNA reads TGTGCCAGCAGTTCCCCGGCAGGGAGGGGAGAGACCCAGTACTTC. Protein product: CASSSPAGRGETQYF.

The CDR3 DNA reads TGTGCCAGCAGCCCTCGCAACGCGCGGGTCTCTGGGGCCAACGTCCTGACTTTC. Translation: CASSPRNARVSGANVLTF. V usage is TRBV7-2 and J usage is TRBJ2-6; D is perhaps TRBD2 (5 bases). V lost 5 bases, J lost 0 bases, and 17 bases lay in between. There are 18 residues in the CDR3. The germline V gene has CDR1 SGHTA and CDR2 FQGNSA.

The chain couples TRBV25-1 to TRBJ2-7, with TRBD2 as a possible D gene (6 bases). V was clipped by 3 bases and J by 3 bases, with 9 bases between them. Germline V gene lookup returns CDR1 MGHDK and CDR2 SYGVNS. This CDR3 is 13 amino acids long. The DNA of the CDR3 is TGTGCCAGCAGTGACGGGGGTTTCTACGAGCAGTACTTC. Translating gives CASSDGGFYEQYF.

This chain connects TRBV4-2 to TRBJ2-7, with TRBD2 matching over 8 bases. The CDR3 spans 16 residues. Trimming at V came to 0 bases and at J to 0 bases, leaving 4 bases not matched to a gene. Germline V CDR1 and CDR2: LGHNA, YNFKEQ. DNA for the CDR3: TGTGCCAGCAGCCAAGACTGGAGCGGGAGCTCCTACGAGCAGTACTTC. Translated: CASSQDWSGSSYEQYF.

This clone was seen once. As DNA, the CDR3 is TGTGCCAGCAGCTCCCATCTACAGGCTTTTAGCACAGATACGCAGTATTTT. Translating it yields CASSSHLQAFSTDTQYF. The V and J genes are TRBV7-9 and TRBJ2-3; weak D call: TRBD1 (5 bases). The germline V gene has CDR1 SEHNR and CDR2 FQNEAQ (reference sequence). V was pared by 4 bases and J by 0 bases, with 17 bases between. This CDR3 spans 17 amino acids. Based on the CDR3 plus reference TRBV7-9 and TRBJ2-3, the full variable domain is DTGVSQNPRHKITKRGQNVTFRCDPISEHNRLYWYRQTLGQGPEFLTYFQNEAQLEKSRLLSDRFSAERPKGSFSTLEIQRTEQGDSAMYLCASSSHLQAFSTDTQYFGPGTRLTVL.